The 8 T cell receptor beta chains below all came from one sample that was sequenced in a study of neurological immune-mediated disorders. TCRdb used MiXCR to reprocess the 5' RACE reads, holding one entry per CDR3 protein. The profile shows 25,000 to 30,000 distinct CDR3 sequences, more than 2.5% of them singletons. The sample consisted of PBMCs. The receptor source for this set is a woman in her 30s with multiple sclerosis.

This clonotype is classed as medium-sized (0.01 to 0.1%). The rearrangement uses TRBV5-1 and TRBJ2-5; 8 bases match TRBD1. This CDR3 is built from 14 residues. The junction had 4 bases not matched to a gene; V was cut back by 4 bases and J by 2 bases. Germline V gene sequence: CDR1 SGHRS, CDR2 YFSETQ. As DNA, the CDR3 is TGCGCCAGCAGCCCCTGGACAGGGCAAGAGACCCAGTACTTC. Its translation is CASSPWTGQETQYF.

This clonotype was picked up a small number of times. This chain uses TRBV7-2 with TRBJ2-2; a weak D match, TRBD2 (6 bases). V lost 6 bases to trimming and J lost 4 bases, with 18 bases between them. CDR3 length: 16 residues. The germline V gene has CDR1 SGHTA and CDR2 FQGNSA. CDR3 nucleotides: TGTGCCAGCAGGGCTGTAGCGGTTCTAGCCACCGGGGAGCTGTTTTTT. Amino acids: CASRAVAVLATGELFF.

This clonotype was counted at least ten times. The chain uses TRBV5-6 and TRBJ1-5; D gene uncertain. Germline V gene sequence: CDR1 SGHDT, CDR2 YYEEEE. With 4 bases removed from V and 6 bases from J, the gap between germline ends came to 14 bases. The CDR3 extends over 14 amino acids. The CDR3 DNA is TGTGCCAGCAGCCTGAAGGACGGGGTTCAGCCCCAGCATTTT. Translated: CASSLKDGVQPQHF.

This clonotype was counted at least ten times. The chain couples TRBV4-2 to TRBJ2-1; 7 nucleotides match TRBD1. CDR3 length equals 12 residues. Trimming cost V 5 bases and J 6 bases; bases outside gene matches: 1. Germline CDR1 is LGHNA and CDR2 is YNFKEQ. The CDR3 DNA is TGTGCCAGCAGCGGGGACAGCAATGAGCAGTTCTTC. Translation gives CASSGDSNEQFF.

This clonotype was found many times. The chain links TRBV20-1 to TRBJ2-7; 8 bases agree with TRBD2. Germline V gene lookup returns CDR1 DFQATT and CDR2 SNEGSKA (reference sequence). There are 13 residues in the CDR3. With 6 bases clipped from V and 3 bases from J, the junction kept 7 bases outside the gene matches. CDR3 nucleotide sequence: TGCAGTGCCGGGGGGGGGATTGTCTACGAGCAGTACTTC. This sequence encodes CSAGGGIVYEQYF.

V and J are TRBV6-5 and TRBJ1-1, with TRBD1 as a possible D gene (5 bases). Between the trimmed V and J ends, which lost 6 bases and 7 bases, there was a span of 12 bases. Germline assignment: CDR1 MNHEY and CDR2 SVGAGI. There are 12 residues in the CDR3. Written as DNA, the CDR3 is TGTGCCAGCAGAAACCGACAGAGTGAAGCTTTCTTT. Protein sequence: CASRNRQSEAFF.

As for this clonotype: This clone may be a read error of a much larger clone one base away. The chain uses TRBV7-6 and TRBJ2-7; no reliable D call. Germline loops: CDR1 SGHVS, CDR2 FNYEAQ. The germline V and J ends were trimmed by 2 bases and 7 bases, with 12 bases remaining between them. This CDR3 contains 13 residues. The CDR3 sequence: CASSLFQDEEQYF. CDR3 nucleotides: TGTGCCAGCAGCTTATTTCAAGACGAAGAGCAGTACTTC.

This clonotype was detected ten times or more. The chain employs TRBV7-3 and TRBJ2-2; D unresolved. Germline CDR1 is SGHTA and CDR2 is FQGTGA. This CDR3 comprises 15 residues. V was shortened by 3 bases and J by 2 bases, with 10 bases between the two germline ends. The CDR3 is CASSFSGHNTGELFF. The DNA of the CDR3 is TGTGCCAGCAGCTTTTCGGGTCATAACACCGGGGAGCTGTTTTTT.